The entry that follows covers one TCR beta chain sequence. V lost 6 bases and J lost 0; bases outside the gene matches: 0. Germline V gives CDR1 WNHNN, CDR2 SYGVQD (reference sequence). The CDR3 extends over 14 amino acids. It was with a sample-barcoded 5' primer and a J-beta primer mix that a second PCR of roughly 7 to 11 cycles was run. In TCRdb, the 5' RACE reads were re-called with MiXCR into one record per CDR3 protein. The sample has about 1,600,000 distinct CDR3 sequences; 42% are singletons. This sample was included in a study of blood T cells in healthy people across ages. Sequenced: blood. The source of this sequence is a woman aged 18 to 35 in good health. The chain recombines TRBV10-1 with TRBJ2-2; TRBD2 aligns across 8 bases. CDR3 in DNA: TGCGCCAGCAGGACTAGCGCGAACACCGGGGAGCTGTTTTTT. It encodes CASRTSANTGELFF.